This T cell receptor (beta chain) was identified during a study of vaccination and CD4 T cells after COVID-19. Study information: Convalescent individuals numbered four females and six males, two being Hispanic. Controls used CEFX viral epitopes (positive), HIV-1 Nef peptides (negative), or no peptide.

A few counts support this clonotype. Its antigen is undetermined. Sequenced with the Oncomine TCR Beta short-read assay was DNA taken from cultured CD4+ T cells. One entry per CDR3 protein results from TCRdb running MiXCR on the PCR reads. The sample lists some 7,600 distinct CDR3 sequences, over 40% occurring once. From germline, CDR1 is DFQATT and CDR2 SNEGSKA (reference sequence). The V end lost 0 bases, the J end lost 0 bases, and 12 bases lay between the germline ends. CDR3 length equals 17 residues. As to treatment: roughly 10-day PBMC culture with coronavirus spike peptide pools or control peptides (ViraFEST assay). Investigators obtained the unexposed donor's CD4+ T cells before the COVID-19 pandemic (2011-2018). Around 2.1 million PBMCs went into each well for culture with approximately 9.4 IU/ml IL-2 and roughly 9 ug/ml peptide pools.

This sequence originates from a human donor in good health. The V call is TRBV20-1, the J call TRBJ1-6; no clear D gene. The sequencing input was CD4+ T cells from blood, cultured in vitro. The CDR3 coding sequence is TGCAGTGCTAGAGATAGAGGAGGGAGCTCCTATAATTCACCCCTCCACTTT. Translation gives CSARDRGGSSYNSPLHF.